Listed below are T cell receptor beta chains from one sample, sequenced in a study of graft-versus-host responses after intestinal transplantation. Only in-frame clones appear in the TCRdb table, and some are missing; sequencing was by immunoSEQ multiplex PCR. Of 50,000 to 55,000 clones in the sample, about 90% were seen once. Antigens for these TCRs are unknown. The sample consisted of unstimulated CD4+ T cells sorted from spleen or lymph node cells, taken before transplant. The source is a human donor who was the organ donor for an intestinal transplant. Each CDR3 is given with its conserved first and last residue. Clone size is given for some rows only: seen once, a few or many times, or a class if the clone is expanded.

V gene: TRBV28
clone size: NA
J gene: TRBJ2-5
CDR3 protein: CASSLTSGGQETQYF

V gene: TRBV28
clone size: NA
J gene: TRBJ2-7
CDR3 protein: CASGLGGGRYEQYF

V gene: TRBV5-1
clone size: few
J gene: TRBJ2-5
CDR3 protein: CASSLKPVETQYF

V gene: TRBV5-6
clone size: NA
J gene: TRBJ2-3
CDR3 protein: CASSRLAGGQADTQYF

V gene: TRBV28
clone size: NA
J gene: TRBJ2-4
CDR3 protein: CASSLGDRVGAKNIQYF

V gene: TRBV11-2
clone size: NA
J gene: TRBJ2-7
CDR3 protein: CASSLLENTGGRIYEQYF

V gene: TRBV28
clone size: once
J gene: TRBJ1-4
CDR3 protein: CASSSAGGEDEKLFF

V gene: TRBV27
clone size: NA
J gene: TRBJ1-5
CDR3 protein: CASSTRDSYQPQHF

V gene: TRBV7-6
clone size: NA
J gene: TRBJ2-1
CDR3 protein: CASSLVGTPKDNEQFF

V gene: TRBV18
clone size: NA
J gene: TRBJ1-5
CDR3 protein: CASSPGDSNQPQHF

V gene: TRBV7-9
clone size: NA
J gene: TRBJ2-4
CDR3 protein: CASSRADSLAKNIQYF

V gene: TRBV11-3
clone size: NA
J gene: TRBJ2-2
CDR3 protein: CASSLVRTGELFF

V gene: TRBV4-1
clone size: once
J gene: TRBJ2-5
CDR3 protein: CASSQVGLAGVVETQYF

V gene: TRBV5-8
clone size: NA
J gene: TRBJ2-7
CDR3 protein: CASSLNVLAGTSYEQYF

V gene: TRBV19
clone size: NA
J gene: TRBJ2-1
CDR3 protein: CASTGQGSYNEQFF

V gene: TRBV6-4
clone size: NA
J gene: TRBJ2-1
CDR3 protein: CASSDSSGGNEQFF

V gene: TRBV5-1
clone size: NA
J gene: TRBJ2-7
CDR3 protein: CASSDAGTAYEQYF

V gene: TRBV29-1
clone size: NA
J gene: TRBJ1-1
CDR3 protein: CSGGGRGQNTEAFF

V gene: TRBV7-2
clone size: NA
J gene: TRBJ1-2
CDR3 protein: CASSLHRDYGYTF

V gene: TRBV7-9
clone size: NA
J gene: TRBJ1-4
CDR3 protein: CASIEGQGGEKLFF

V gene: TRBV5-5
clone size: NA
J gene: TRBJ2-7
CDR3 protein: CASSLEAGVPSFSSYEQYF

V gene: TRBV19
clone size: few
J gene: TRBJ1-2
CDR3 protein: CASSLHQGRGGYTF

V gene: TRBV7-3
clone size: NA
J gene: TRBJ2-2
CDR3 protein: CASSPSGSGTGELFF

V gene: TRBV5-4
clone size: NA
J gene: TRBJ2-7
CDR3 protein: CASTGSGSEQYF

V gene: TRBV28
clone size: NA
J gene: TRBJ1-4
CDR3 protein: CASIDRGMHEKLFF

V gene: TRBV11-2
clone size: NA
J gene: TRBJ2-7
CDR3 protein: CASSLDGSSYEQYF